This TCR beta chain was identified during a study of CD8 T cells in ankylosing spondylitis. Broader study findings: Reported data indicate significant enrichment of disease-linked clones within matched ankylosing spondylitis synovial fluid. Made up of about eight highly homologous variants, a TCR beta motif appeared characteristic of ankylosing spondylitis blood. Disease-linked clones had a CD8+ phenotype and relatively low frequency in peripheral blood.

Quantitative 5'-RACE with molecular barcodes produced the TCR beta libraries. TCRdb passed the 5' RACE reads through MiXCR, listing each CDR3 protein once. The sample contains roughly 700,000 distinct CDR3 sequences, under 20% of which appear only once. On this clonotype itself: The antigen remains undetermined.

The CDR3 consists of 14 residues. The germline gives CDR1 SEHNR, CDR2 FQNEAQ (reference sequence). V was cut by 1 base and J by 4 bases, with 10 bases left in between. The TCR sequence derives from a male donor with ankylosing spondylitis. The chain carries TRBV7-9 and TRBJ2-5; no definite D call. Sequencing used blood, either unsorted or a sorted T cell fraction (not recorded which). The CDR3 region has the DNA TGTGCCAGCAGCTTAGTCGCAGCCATAGAGACCCAGTACTTC. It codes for CASSLVAAIETQYF.